Listed here are 15 T cell receptor beta chains from one sample, sequenced in a study of blood T cell repertoires in COVID-19. Repertoires were generated with immunoSEQ multiplex PCR, while TCRdb's copy carries only in-frame clones and drops some. Altogether tens of thousands of clones are present, about 85% being singletons, with the ten largest covering roughly 40%. Input material: peripheral blood. These receptors were taken from a man older than 75 with acute or convalescent COVID-19.

V and J are TRBV5-1 and TRBJ2-1; 8 nucleotides align to TRBD2. The germline gives CDR1 SGHRS, CDR2 YFSETQ. CDR3 length: 15 residues. V shed 2 bases, J shed 0 bases, and the junction held 1 base outside the gene matches. The CDR3 region has the DNA TGCGCCAGCAGCTTTAGCGGGACCTCCTACAATGAGCAGTTCTTC. Translated: CASSFSGTSYNEQFF.

The rearrangement uses TRBV9 and TRBJ1-6, with no clear D. The CDR3 has 19 residues. Trimming removed 6 bases at V and 8 bases at J, with 30 bases between. The germline CDR1 and CDR2 sequences are SGDLS and YYNGEE. The CDR3 here is CASNGPLGSPEGRYSPLHF. The CDR3 DNA reads TGTGCCAGCAATGGTCCCTTAGGGTCCCCCGAGGGTAGGTATTCACCCCTCCACTTT.

The chain's CDR3 is CASSPTVRDTRANYGYTF. The CDR3 nucleotides read TGTGCCAGTAGCCCGACGGTTAGGGACACTCGAGCTAACTATGGCTACACCTTC. The rearrangement joins TRBV19 to TRBJ1-2; TRBD1 might be the D (6 bases). The CDR3 runs 18 residues. In germline, CDR1 is LNHDA, CDR2 SQIVND (reference sequence). Trimming stripped 6 bases from V and 0 bases from J, with 23 bases between.

This CDR3 is CASSLTGTSGIYNEQFF. The CDR3 DNA reads TGTGCCAGCAGCTTAACCGGGACTAGCGGGATCTACAATGAGCAGTTCTTC. This chain uses TRBV5-5 with TRBJ2-1; the match to TRBD2 covers 13 bases. In germline, CDR1 is SGHKS, CDR2 YYEKEE (reference sequence). The CDR3 contains 17 residues. Unmatched junction bases numbered 5, after V lost 2 bases and J lost 3 bases.

This sequence joins TRBV27 and TRBJ1-2; TRBD1 might be the D (5 bases). This CDR3 region has 13 residues. The germline V gene has CDR1 MNHEY and CDR2 SMNVEV (reference sequence). V was pared by 1 base and J by 4 bases, with 7 bases between. As DNA, the CDR3 is TGTGCCAGCAGTTTATATACAGGCTATGGCTACACCTTC. Translating it yields CASSLYTGYGYTF.

Only a few counts were recorded for this clone. CDR3 bases: TGCGCCAGCAGCTTGCTCCTAGCGGGAGGCACCGGGGAGCTGTTTTTT. Encoded protein: CASSLLLAGGTGELFF. This chain links TRBV5-1 with TRBJ2-2; 11 bases match TRBD2. Trimming removed 1 base from V and 4 bases from J; junction bases left unmatched: 3. Germline values: CDR1 SGHRS, CDR2 YFSETQ. The CDR3 has 16 amino acids.

The gene calls are TRBV4-1 and TRBJ2-5; TRBD1 agrees at 9 bases. The germline V gene has CDR1 MGHRA and CDR2 YSYEKL. This CDR3 comprises 17 residues. V lost 1 base to trimming and J lost 3 bases; unmatched junction nucleotides: 9. CDR3 amino acids: CASSQVYRDRAKETQYF. CDR3 nucleotides: TGCGCCAGCAGCCAAGTCTACCGGGACAGGGCGAAAGAGACCCAGTACTTC.

The chain recombines TRBV9 with TRBJ2-7, with D possibly matching TRBD1 (5 bases). Trimming cost V 3 bases and J 6 bases, with 13 bases left between them. CDR3 length: 13 residues. Per germline, CDR1 SGDLS and CDR2 YYNGEE. The CDR3 sequence is CASSATDQGEQYF. CDR3 in DNA: TGTGCCAGCAGCGCAACCGATCAGGGCGAGCAGTACTTC.

This clone was seen a single time. CDR3 DNA sequence: TGTGCCAGCAGTTCAATACCGACAGGGGGCAGGGACGAGCAGTACTTC. This codes for CASSSIPTGGRDEQYF. The V call is TRBV28, the J call TRBJ2-7; 10 positions agree with TRBD1. The CDR3 contains 16 residues. The germline V gene encodes CDR1 MDHEN and CDR2 SYDVKM. V lost 4 bases, J lost 5 bases, and 11 bases stayed unmatched.

The gene calls are TRBV4-1 and TRBJ2-7; a weak D match, TRBD2 (7 bases). Germline V CDR1 and CDR2: MGHRA, YSYEKL. Deletions cut 1 base from V and 3 bases from J, with 19 bases between. The CDR3 is 17 residues long. This CDR3 is CASSQAPLAGAHYEQYF. The CDR3 nucleotides are TGCGCCAGCAGCCAAGCCCCCCTTGCGGGGGCCCACTACGAGCAGTACTTC.

V is TRBV29-1 and J is TRBJ1-3; D remains ambiguous. The CDR3 length is 13 residues. V shed 0 bases and J shed 1 base, with 4 bases lying between them. Germline V CDR1 and CDR2: SQVTM, ANQGSEA. CDR3 sequence reads: CSVEELSGNTIYF. The CDR3 DNA reads TGCAGCGTTGAAGAATTATCTGGAAACACCATATATTTT.

This clone was detected ten times or more. This chain links TRBV5-4 with TRBJ2-7; no clear D gene. Germline V lookup: CDR1 SGHNT, CDR2 YYREEE (reference sequence). Trimming pared 3 bases from V and 7 bases from J, leaving 11 bases between. This CDR3 has 12 residues. CDR3: CASSSSLVEQYF. The CDR3 DNA follows: TGTGCCAGCAGCTCTTCTCTAGTTGAGCAGTACTTC.

The gene calls are TRBV18 and TRBJ1-6; 12 nucleotides align to TRBD1. The V gene's germline CDR1 is KGHSH and CDR2 LQKENI. Germline trimming cut 1 base from V and 0 bases from J; bases unmatched to any gene: 1. CDR3 length: 18 amino acids. CDR3 in DNA: TGTGCCAGCTCACCACTGGGACAGGGGGCCTCCTATAATTCACCCCTCCACTTT. Residues: CASSPLGQGASYNSPLHF.

The V call is TRBV15, the J call TRBJ2-7, with TRBD1 as a possible D gene (5 bases). This CDR3 has 15 residues. Trimming removed 3 bases from V and 4 bases from J, with 16 bases in between. Germline V gene sequence: CDR1 LNHNV, CDR2 YYDKDF (reference sequence). CDR3 loop: CATSRDPNKGYEQYF. CDR3 bases: TGTGCCACCAGCAGGGATCCGAATAAGGGGTACGAGCAGTACTTC.

Concerning this clone itself: At one end the junction does not follow the germline gene, possibly because of a read error. The rearrangement links TRBV7-7 to TRBJ2-2, with a weak D call TRBD2 (6 bases). The CDR3 covers 15 residues. In germline, CDR1 is SSHAT, CDR2 FNYEAQ (reference sequence). The CDR3 DNA follows: TGTGCTAGCAGCCAAGCGGGCGGGTTCGGCGGGGAGCTGTTTTTT. Translation: CASSQAGGFGGELFF.